These T cell receptor beta chains were read from a single sample in a study of blood T cell repertoires in COVID-19. TCRdb keeps only in-frame clones here, not all; method: immunoSEQ multiplex PCR. The data contain about 370,000 clones, about 89% of them singletons. The sequenced material came from peripheral blood. These receptors all stem from a woman in her 30s with COVID-19, enrolled during active disease. Each CDR3 is given with its conserved first and last residue. D genes are given only for firm matches. Where a row states a size, it is once, few, many or the class of an expanded clone; other rows omit it.

>12|.|TRBV10-2|.|TRBJ1-6
CATGRGESPLHF
TGCGCCACCGGACGGGGGGAATCACCCCTCCACTTT
>13|.|TRBV9|.|TRBJ1-2
CASSVALDRSYTF
TGTGCCAGCAGCGTAGCTCTAGACAGAAGCTACACCTTC
>13|.|TRBV7-9|.|TRBJ2-7
CASSLVGNYEQYF
TGTGCCAGCAGCTTAGTCGGGAACTACGAGCAGTACTTC
>16|.|TRBV9|.|TRBJ2-5
CASSVSTEQDQETQYF
TGTGCCAGCAGCGTCAGCACGGAACAGGATCAAGAGACCCAGTACTTC
>16|TRBD2|TRBV9|once|TRBJ2-5
CASSPGLAGVDETQYF
TGTGCCAGCAGCCCGGGACTAGCGGGAGTGGATGAGACCCAGTACTTC
>15|.|TRBV11-2|.|TRBJ1-1
CASSRFQGRWTEAFF
TGTGCCAGCAGCCGTTTCCAGGGGCGATGGACTGAAGCTTTCTTT
>13|TRBD1|TRBV28|.|TRBJ1-3
CASSPGGGNTIYF
TGTGCCAGCAGTCCAGGGGGGGGAAACACCATATATTTT
>18|TRBD2|TRBV19|.|TRBJ2-7
CASSIRAVTSGRATEQYF
TGTGCCAGTAGTATAAGGGCAGTTACTAGCGGGAGGGCCACCGAGCAGTACTTC
>14|TRBD2|TRBV3-1/TRBV3-2|.|TRBJ2-5
CASSQGGLAGPQYF
TGTGCCAGCAGCCAAGGGGGACTAGCGGGGCCCCAGTACTTC
>12|.|TRBV28|.|TRBJ2-7
CASSLSRYEQYF
TGTGCCAGCAGTTTGTCCAGATACGAGCAGTACTTC
>15|.|TRBV2|.|TRBJ2-1
CASSEMRQNYNEQFF
TGTGCCAGCAGTGAAATGAGACAGAACTACAATGAGCAGTTCTTC
>14|.|TRBV6-6|.|TRBJ1-5
CASSYDGGGQPQHF
TGTGCCAGCAGTTACGACGGGGGGGGCCAGCCCCAGCATTTT
>14|.|TRBV27|few|TRBJ2-2
CASSQTANTGELFF
TGTGCCAGCAGTCAGACAGCGAACACCGGGGAGCTGTTTTTT
>14|.|TRBV6-6|.|TRBJ1-6
CASKPGHDNSPLHF
TGTGCCAGCAAACCGGGACACGATAATTCACCCCTCCACTTT
>14|.|TRBV11-2|.|TRBJ2-1
CASSKAYSYNEQFF
TGTGCCAGCAGCAAAGCGTACTCCTACAATGAGCAGTTCTTC